This T cell receptor beta chain comes out of a study of T cells in Graves' hyperthyroidism and ophthalmopathy. Findings of the study overall: Blood samples included most of the expanded thyroid clonotypes exceeding 0.001.

Stable hyperthyroidism: no ophthalmopathy progression over 18 months of follow-up. Lactation, pregnancy, other autoimmune disease or uncontrolled infection led to exclusion of patients. The CDR3 covers 15 residues. V was pared by 1 base and J by 6 bases, with 15 bases between. Germline V gene data show CDR1 as LGHDT and CDR2 as YNNKEL (reference sequence). Researchers amplified the TCR beta CDR3 regions from RNA transcripts. Initially, a first-round RT-PCR of the TCR CDR3 employed the HTBI primer set. TCRdb reanalysed the multiplex PCR reads using MiXCR and keeps one entry per CDR3 protein. The data contain some 350,000 distinct CDR3 sequences, 19% of them singletons. Comments on this clonotype: Its antigen is unidentified. A read error may explain this, as a much larger clone is one base away.

Sequenced: blood. V is TRBV3-1 and J is TRBJ1-2, with TRBD1 as a possible D gene (5 bases). This TCR was recovered from a young woman with Graves' hyperthyroidism. The CDR3 loop reads CASSQGQVRVDGYTF. The DNA for the CDR3 is TGTGCCAGCAGCCAAGGCCAGGTCAGGGTAGATGGCTACACCTTC.